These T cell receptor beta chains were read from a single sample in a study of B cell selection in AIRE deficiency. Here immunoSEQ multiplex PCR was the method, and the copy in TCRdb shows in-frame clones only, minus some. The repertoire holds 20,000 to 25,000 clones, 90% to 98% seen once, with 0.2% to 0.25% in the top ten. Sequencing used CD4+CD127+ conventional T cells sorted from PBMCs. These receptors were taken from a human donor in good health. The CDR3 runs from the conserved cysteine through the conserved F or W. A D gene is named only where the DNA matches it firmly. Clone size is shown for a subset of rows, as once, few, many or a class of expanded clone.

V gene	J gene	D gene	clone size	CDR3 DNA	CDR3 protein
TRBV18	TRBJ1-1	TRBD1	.	TGTGCCAGCTCACCTCAGGGGGCAATAAACACTGAAGCTTTCTTT	CASSPQGAINTEAFF
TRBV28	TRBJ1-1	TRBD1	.	TGTGCCAGCACCCCAGGGGGGGCAGGGCAAGGAAACACTGAAGCTTTCTTT	CASTPGGAGQGNTEAFF
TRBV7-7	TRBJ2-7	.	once	TGTGCTAGCAGCCCAGGCGGACTTGGGACGAGGGAGCAGTACTTC	CASSPGGLGTREQYF
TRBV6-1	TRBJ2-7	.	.	TGTGCCAGCAGTCTCTCCCATGGGGGTTCCTACGAGCAGTACTTC	CASSLSHGGSYEQYF
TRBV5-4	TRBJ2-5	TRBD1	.	TGTGCCAGCAGCTTGCAGGGGGCGAGTGAGACCCAGTACTTC	CASSLQGASETQYF
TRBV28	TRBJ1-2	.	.	TGTGCCAGCATAGGGTGGATTTCTAACTATGGCTACACCTTC	CASIGWISNYGYTF
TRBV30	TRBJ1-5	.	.	TGTGCCTGGAGTGTAGGTCTTGCCAATCAGCCCCAGCATTTT	CAWSVGLANQPQHF
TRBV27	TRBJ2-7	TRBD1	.	TGTGCCAGCAGCCGACAGGGTTCCTACGAGCAGTACTTC	CASSRQGSYEQYF
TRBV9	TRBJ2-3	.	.	TGTGCCAGCAGCGTAGGTGCCCATTACGGGGAGTTAACAGATACGCAGTATTTT	CASSVGAHYGELTDTQYF
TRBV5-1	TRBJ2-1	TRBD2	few	TGCGCCAGCAGCTCATCAAAGACTCGCGGGCGGGGGGGTGAGCAGTTCTTC	CASSSSKTRGRGGEQFF
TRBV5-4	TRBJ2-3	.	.	TGTGCCAGCACTATTGGGCCAGATACGCAGTATTTT	CASTIGPDTQYF
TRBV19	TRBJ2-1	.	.	TGTGCCAGTAGGATAAACAGGGCATCCCTCAATGAGCAGTTCTTC	CASRINRASLNEQFF
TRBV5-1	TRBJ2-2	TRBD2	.	TGCGCCAGCAGCGCAAAGACTAGCGGGAGGACCACGAACACCGGGGAGCTGTTTTTT	CASSAKTSGRTTNTGELFF
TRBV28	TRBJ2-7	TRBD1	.	TGTGCCAGCAGTTTAGCCGGGACAGGGCGCTACGAGCAGTACTTC	CASSLAGTGRYEQYF
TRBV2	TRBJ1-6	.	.	TGTGCCAGCACTAGGGAACGAAATTCACCCCTCCACTTT	CASTRERNSPLHF
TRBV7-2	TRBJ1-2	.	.	TGTGCCAGCAGCTGGGCCTCAGGGACCTATGGCTACACCTTC	CASSWASGTYGYTF
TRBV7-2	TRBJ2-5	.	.	TGTGCCAGCAGCTTATTGCGGGGGCTCCAAGAGACCCAGTACTTC	CASSLLRGLQETQYF
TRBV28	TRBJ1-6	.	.	TGTGCCAGCAGCCGGGGAGATCTCAATTCACCCCTCCACTTT	CASSRGDLNSPLHF
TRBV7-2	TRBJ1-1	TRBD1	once	TGTGCCAGCAGCCTAAGGACAGGGGGAGGGGCTGAAGCTTTCTTT	CASSLRTGGGAEAFF
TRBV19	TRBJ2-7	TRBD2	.	TGTGCCAGTAGTGTTCTAGCGGGAGGGTCCTACGAGCAGTACTTC	CASSVLAGGSYEQYF
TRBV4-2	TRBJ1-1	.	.	TGTGCCAGCAGCCAAGAACTAAACAGACTGAACACTGAAGCTTTCTTT	CASSQELNRLNTEAFF
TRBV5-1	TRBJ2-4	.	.	TGCGCCAGCAGCTTGGAGGCAGGGCGTAGCTCCAAAAACATTCAGTACTTC	CASSLEAGRSSKNIQYF
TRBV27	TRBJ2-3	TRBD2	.	TGTGCCAGCAGTTTATCTGGGGGGGTGGAAGGGACAGATACGCAGTATTTT	CASSLSGGVEGTDTQYF
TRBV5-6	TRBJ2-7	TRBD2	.	TGTGCCAGCAGCTTGTTTGGACTAGCGGCCTACGAGCAGTACTTC	CASSLFGLAAYEQYF
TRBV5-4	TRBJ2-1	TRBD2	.	TGTGCCAGCAGCTTGGCCTTATCCGGGACTAGCGGGAACAATGAGCAGTTCTTC	CASSLALSGTSGNNEQFF
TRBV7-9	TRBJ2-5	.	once	TGTGCCAGCAGGGGAACAGTACGAGAGACCCAGTACTTC	CASRGTVRETQYF
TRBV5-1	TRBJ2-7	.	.	TGCGCCAGCAGCTTGGCAGGAACGCTGAGGGGCTACGAGCAGTACTTC	CASSLAGTLRGYEQYF
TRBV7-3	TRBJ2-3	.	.	TGTGCCAGCAGCTTAGGTTCGGGCACAGATACGCAGTATTTT	CASSLGSGTDTQYF
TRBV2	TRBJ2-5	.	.	TGTGCCAGCAGTGTCCGGGAAGGAGCCCAAGAGACCCAGTACTTC	CASSVREGAQETQYF
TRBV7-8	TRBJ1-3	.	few	TGTGCCAGCAGCCCACGGGGTTCTGGAAACACCATATATTTT	CASSPRGSGNTIYF
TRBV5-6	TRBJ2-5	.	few	TGTGCCAGCAGCTTACGAGAGACCCAGTACTTC	CASSLRETQYF
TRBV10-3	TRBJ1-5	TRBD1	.	TGTGCCATCAGTGAAGCTGCAGGGGGCAACAATCAGCCCCAGCATTTT	CAISEAAGGNNQPQHF
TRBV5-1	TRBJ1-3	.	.	TGCGCCAGTGCCAGTAACTCTGGAAACACCATATATTTT	CASASNSGNTIYF
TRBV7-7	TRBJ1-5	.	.	TGTGCCAGCAGCTTAGTTCCGGGACAAACTGGTTTT	CASSLVPGQTGF
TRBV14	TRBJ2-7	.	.	TGTGCCAGCAGCCAAAGGGTCGAGAGCGAGCAGTACTTC	CASSQRVESEQYF
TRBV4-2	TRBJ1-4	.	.	TGTGCCAGCAGCCAAGGGATCGCAACTAATGAAAAACTGTTTTTT	CASSQGIATNEKLFF
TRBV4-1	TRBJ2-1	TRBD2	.	TGCGCCAGCAGGGGGGGACTAGTATACAATGAGCAGTTCTTC	CASRGGLVYNEQFF
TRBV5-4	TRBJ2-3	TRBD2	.	TGTGCCAGCAGCCCCAGGCCGCCTCTAGCGGGAGGGCGGAATACGCAGTATTTT	CASSPRPPLAGGRNTQYF
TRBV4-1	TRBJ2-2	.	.	TGCGCCAGCAGCCAAGGAGACTCAGGCACCGGGGAGCTGTTTTTT	CASSQGDSGTGELFF
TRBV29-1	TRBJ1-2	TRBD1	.	TGCAGCGTTCCGGGACAGGGGGCGCGAAACTATGGCTACACCTTC	CSVPGQGARNYGYTF
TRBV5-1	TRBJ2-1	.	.	TGCGCCAGCAGCTTGGCCAAAGGGAATGAGCAGTTCTTC	CASSLAKGNEQFF
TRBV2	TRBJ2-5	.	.	TGTGCCAGCAGTTCCGGGACGGCCCAAGAGACCCAGTACTTC	CASSSGTAQETQYF
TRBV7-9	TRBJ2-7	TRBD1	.	TGTGCCAGCAGCGTAGGGGGCGGGCACGGGCAGTACTTC	CASSVGGGHGQYF